A selection of T cell receptor beta chains follows, all from one sample in a study of regulatory T cells in long-lasting Graves disease. TCRdb redid the calling of the multiplex PCR reads with MiXCR, one entry per CDR3 protein. The sample lists 420,000 or so distinct CDR3 sequences; about a sixth were seen once. Separately, the same data were catalogued under a study of T cells in Graves' hyperthyroidism and ophthalmopathy.

The sequences come from peripheral blood mononuclear cells (PBMCs), collected at new diagnosis, from a patient treated with antithyroid drugs. These receptor sequences come from a woman in her late teens or twenties with Graves disease. CDR3s leave out the opening cysteine and the closing phenylalanine or tryptophan. The order of the fields is J gene, D gene, V gene, CDR3 protein. A D gene is named only where the DNA matches it firmly.

TRBJ1-1	NA	TRBV27	ASSPSGYMNTEAF
TRBJ2-1	NA	TRBV19	ASSIGVSSYNEQF
TRBJ2-3	NA	TRBV7-9	ASSLVIDTDTQY
TRBJ1-2	NA	TRBV27	ASSLGPKGSYGYT
TRBJ2-7	TRBD2	TRBV6-1	ASGLADYEQY
TRBJ1-2	NA	TRBV6-2/TRBV6-3	ASSYSGSGYGYT
TRBJ2-1	NA	TRBV10-3	ATLDSNSYNEQF
TRBJ2-1	NA	TRBV6-1	ASKGGTNEQF
TRBJ2-3	NA	TRBV18	ASSPPSNTDTQY
TRBJ2-7	TRBD2	TRBV28	ASTPPSGRSSEQY
TRBJ2-2	NA	TRBV12-3/TRBV12-4	ASRPGGVNTGELF
TRBJ2-1	TRBD2	TRBV7-9	ASSPLEDSGRDEQF
TRBJ1-1	NA	TRBV20-1	SASKIMNTEAF
NA	NA	TRBV20-1	SARKIRGETQY
TRBJ2-7	TRBD2	TRBV12-3/TRBV12-4	ASSLPSGTSGNEQY
TRBJ2-2	TRBD2	TRBV7-3	ASSLRDYPTGELF
TRBJ2-2	TRBD1	TRBV6-2/TRBV6-3	ASKQGYNTGELF
TRBJ2-7	TRBD1	TRBV29-1	SVQQGNYEQY
TRBJ1-6	NA	TRBV3-1	ASSHWAENNSPLH
TRBJ2-1	TRBD2	TRBV18	ASSPRTSGSYEQF
TRBJ2-1	TRBD1	TRBV20-1	SARDREWYNEQF
TRBJ1-5	NA	TRBV2	ASSEDSALSNQPQH